A selection of T cell receptor beta chains follows, all from one sample in a study of identical twins. TCRdb reanalysed the 5' RACE reads using MiXCR and keeps one entry per CDR3 protein. The profile shows approximately 550,000 distinct CDR3 sequences, approximately 20% of them singletons. In addition, the sample was reused for a study of yellow fever vaccine responses in identical twins.

The sequenced sample was CD4+ T cells sorted from blood. The receptors here all came from a woman in her late teens or twenties in good health. The CDR3 runs from the conserved cysteine through the conserved F or W. A D gene is named only where the DNA matches it firmly. Size tells how often a clone was seen (once, few, many) or the class of an expanded clone, and some rows leave it out.

D: NA; V: TRBV24-1; size: NA; J: TRBJ2-3; CDR3: CATARGNTQYF; DNA: TGTGCCACCGCGAGGGGAAATACGCAGTATTTT
D: NA; V: TRBV10-3; size: NA; J: TRBJ2-2; CDR3: CAISLQGTGELFF; DNA: TGTGCCATCAGCTTGCAGGGGACCGGGGAGCTGTTTTTT
D: NA; V: TRBV20-1; size: NA; J: TRBJ2-1; CDR3: CSARVTGLPNNEQFF; DNA: TGCAGTGCTAGAGTGACTGGGCTACCAAACAATGAGCAGTTCTTC
D: NA; V: TRBV20-1; size: few; J: TRBJ2-1; CDR3: CSARARDSLYEQFF; DNA: TGCAGTGCTAGAGCAAGGGACTCCTTGTATGAGCAGTTCTTC
D: NA; V: TRBV5-1; size: many; J: TRBJ2-7; CDR3: CASSLVGRSSYEQYF; DNA: TGCGCCAGCAGCTTGGTGGGACGGAGCTCCTACGAGCAGTACTTC
D: TRBD2; V: TRBV20-1; size: NA; J: TRBJ2-3; CDR3: CSATKIGLAGAGDTQYF; DNA: TGCAGTGCTACTAAAATCGGACTAGCGGGGGCGGGGGATACGCAGTATTTT
D: NA; V: TRBV5-1; size: NA; J: TRBJ1-5; CDR3: CASSWGGVNQPQHF; DNA: TGCGCCAGCAGCTGGGGTGGGGTCAATCAGCCCCAGCATTTT
D: NA; V: TRBV27; size: NA; J: TRBJ2-2; CDR3: CASSLDSQTYTGELFF; DNA: TGTGCCAGCAGTTTAGATAGTCAGACCTACACCGGGGAGCTGTTTTTT
D: NA; V: TRBV2; size: few; J: TRBJ2-2; CDR3: CASSETAGGVAPGELFF; DNA: TGTGCCAGCAGTGAAACCGCAGGGGGGGTAGCGCCCGGGGAGCTGTTTTTT
D: NA; V: TRBV15; size: NA; J: TRBJ2-3; CDR3: CATSRDPTMEVTQYF; DNA: TGTGCCACCAGCAGAGATCCCACTATGGAGGTTACGCAGTATTTT
D: TRBD1; V: TRBV5-6; size: NA; J: TRBJ2-4; CDR3: CASSRGQPLAKNIQYF; DNA: TGTGCCAGCAGCCGGGGACAGCCACTAGCCAAAAACATTCAGTACTTC
D: NA; V: TRBV9; size: few; J: TRBJ2-5; CDR3: CASSANPGGAETQYF; DNA: TGTGCCAGCAGCGCGAACCCTGGGGGGGCAGAGACCCAGTACTTC
D: TRBD2; V: TRBV20-1; size: NA; J: TRBJ2-4; CDR3: CSAAPVAGESSIQYF; DNA: TGCAGTGCTGCCCCGGTAGCGGGAGAATCTAGCATTCAGTACTTC
D: NA; V: TRBV14; size: NA; J: TRBJ1-2; CDR3: CASSQDVRVQGYTF; DNA: TGTGCCAGCAGCCAAGATGTGAGGGTCCAGGGCTACACCTTC
D: NA; V: TRBV7-9; size: few; J: TRBJ2-3; CDR3: CASSPRGYSSTDTQYF; DNA: TGTGCCAGCAGCCCCCGCGGCTATTCTAGCACAGATACGCAGTATTTT
D: NA; V: TRBV6-4; size: NA; J: TRBJ2-3; CDR3: CASSDEGGDTQYF; DNA: TGTGCCAGCAGTGACGAGGGGGGAGATACGCAGTATTTT
D: NA; V: TRBV3-1; size: NA; J: TRBJ1-4; CDR3: CASSHDRINEKLFF; DNA: TGTGCCAGCAGCCACGACAGGATAAATGAAAAACTGTTTTTT
D: TRBD1; V: TRBV12-3/TRBV12-4; size: NA; J: TRBJ1-5; CDR3: CASSQDRDYSNQPQHF; DNA: TGTGCCAGCAGTCAAGACAGGGACTATAGCAATCAGCCCCAGCATTTT
D: NA; V: TRBV6-1; size: NA; J: TRBJ1-3; CDR3: CASSEAAANSFSIYF; DNA: TGTGCCAGCAGTGAAGCCGCCGCCAATTCTTTCTCCATATATTTT
D: TRBD2; V: TRBV6-4; size: NA; J: TRBJ2-2; CDR3: CASSVSSGSTGELFF; DNA: TGTGCCAGCAGTGTCTCTAGCGGTTCGACCGGGGAGCTGTTTTTT
D: NA; V: TRBV5-6; size: few; J: TRBJ2-1; CDR3: CASRRGGSYNEQFF; DNA: TGTGCTTCACGTCGAGGGGGCTCCTACAATGAGCAGTTCTTC
D: NA; V: TRBV5-4; size: NA; J: TRBJ2-7; CDR3: CASSHNAYEQYF; DNA: TGTGCCAGCAGTCACAATGCCTACGAGCAGTACTTC